This T cell receptor (beta chain) was identified during a study of spatial heterogeneity in lung cancer. One entry per CDR3 protein, called by TCRdb with MiXCR from the 5' RACE reads. The repertoire includes 35,000 to 55,000 distinct CDR3 sequences, almost 7% of them detected once, and around two fifths sits in the top ten. This clonotype was observed a handful of times. Documented time point: sample taken at primary tumor resection. V was clipped by 11 bases and J by 6 bases; unmatched bases: 9. Germline values: CDR1 KGHDR, CDR2 SFDVKD. The CDR3 totals 13 residues. The chain recombines TRBV24-1 with TRBJ2-3; TRBD1 matches 8 bases. The sequence came from a female donor with early-stage non-small cell lung cancer. The material was PBMCs, obtained at surgery. CDR3 amino acids: CAISDRVRDTQYF. CDR3 sequence (DNA): TGTGCCATCTCGGACAGGGTGAGGGATACGCAGTATTTT.